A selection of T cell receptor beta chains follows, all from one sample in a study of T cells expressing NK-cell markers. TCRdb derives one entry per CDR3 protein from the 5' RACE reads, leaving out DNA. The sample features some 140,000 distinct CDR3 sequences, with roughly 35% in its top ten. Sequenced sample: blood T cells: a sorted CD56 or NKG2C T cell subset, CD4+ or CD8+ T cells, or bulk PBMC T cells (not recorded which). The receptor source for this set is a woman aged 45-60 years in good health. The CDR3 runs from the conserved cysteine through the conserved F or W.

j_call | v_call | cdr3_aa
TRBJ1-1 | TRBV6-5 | CASSYALDGEAFF
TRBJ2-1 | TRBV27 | CASSLGGALQFF
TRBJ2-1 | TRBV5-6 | CASSFGTSGSYNEQFF
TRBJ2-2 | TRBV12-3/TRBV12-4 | CASSHPGGSGELFF
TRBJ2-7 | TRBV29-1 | CSVGLGYEQYF
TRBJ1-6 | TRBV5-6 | CASSAGQGENSPLHF
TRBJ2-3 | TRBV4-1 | CASSRPGTQYF
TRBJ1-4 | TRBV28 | CASSSGGTLNEKLFF
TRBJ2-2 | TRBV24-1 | CATSDFSGRTAGELFF
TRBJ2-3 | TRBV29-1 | CSVGHKTDTQYF
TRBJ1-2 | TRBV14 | CASSQQGNYGYTF
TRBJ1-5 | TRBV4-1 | CASSQTGQGSNQPQHF
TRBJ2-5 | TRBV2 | CASRETSGPAAETQYF
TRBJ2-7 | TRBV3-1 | CASSQDSRGEQYF
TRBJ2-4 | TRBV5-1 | CASSLVALSDIQYF
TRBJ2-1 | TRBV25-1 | CASTVRCPSYNEQFF
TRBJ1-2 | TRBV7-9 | CASSPARDSIIYGYTF
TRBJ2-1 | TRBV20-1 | CSAERETYNEQFF
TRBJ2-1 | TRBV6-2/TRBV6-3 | CASSYSIGGSSYNEQFF
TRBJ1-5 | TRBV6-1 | CASRPNGGGNQPQHF
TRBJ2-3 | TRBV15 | CATSRSDRVSTDTQYF
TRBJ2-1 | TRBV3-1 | CASSQDEGRDEQFF
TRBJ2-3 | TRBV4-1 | CASSRSLTDTQYF
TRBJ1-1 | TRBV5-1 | CASSWSGSEAFF
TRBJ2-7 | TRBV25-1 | CASSESTQGAYEQYF
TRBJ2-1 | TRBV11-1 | CASSLEWANQGSGHEQFF
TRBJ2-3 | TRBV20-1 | CSARVREREQYF
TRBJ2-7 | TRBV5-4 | CASSSLVGEQYF
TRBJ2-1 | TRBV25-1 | CASSEYREYLRGEQFF
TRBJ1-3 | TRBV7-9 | CASLAGNTIYF
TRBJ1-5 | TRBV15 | CATSRRGDGNQPQHF
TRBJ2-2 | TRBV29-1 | CSAIGGAGTSGRITGELFF
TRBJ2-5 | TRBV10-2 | CASSVGPWETQYF
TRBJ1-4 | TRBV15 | CATSSSEGVTNEKLFF
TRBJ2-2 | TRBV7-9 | CASSTPRSVGSAGELFF
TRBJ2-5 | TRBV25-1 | CASTGDDGTRQSETQYF
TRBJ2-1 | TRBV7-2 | CARASGFNEQFF
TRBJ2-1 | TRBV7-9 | CASNAYDTLSQQFF
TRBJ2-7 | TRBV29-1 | CSVGGVGNEQYF
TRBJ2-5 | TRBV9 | CASSVGTTNLQETQYF
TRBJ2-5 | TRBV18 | CASSPTGWGQETQYF